This TCR beta chain was obtained from a study of post-analysis software for immune sequencing data. Prepared TCR beta cDNA libraries contained unique molecular identifiers. TCRdb processed the PCR reads anew with MiXCR; each CDR3 protein has one entry. The table has about 430,000 distinct CDR3 sequences, roughly 40% seen once; the top ten hold under 9%. This clonotype was sampled from a girl aged 2 to 9 with multiple sclerosis. The sample taken for sequencing was blood.

DNA for the CDR3: TGCGCCAGCAGCCTCGCGGCATTTGCAACTAATGAAAAACTGTTTTTT. As protein: CASSLAAFATNEKLFF. The rearrangement joins TRBV5-1 to TRBJ1-4, with D unresolved. V was cut by 4 bases and J by 0 bases, with 13 bases left in between. Germline V CDR1 and CDR2: SGHRS, YFSETQ. The CDR3 is 16 residues long. Full variable domain (missing parts from reference TRBV5-1 and TRBJ1-4): KAGVTQTPRYLIKTRGQQVTLSCSPISGHRSVSWYQQTPGQGLQFLFEYFSETQRNKGNFPGRFSGRQFSNSRSEMNVSTLELGDSALYLCASSLAAFATNEKLFFGSGTQLSVL.